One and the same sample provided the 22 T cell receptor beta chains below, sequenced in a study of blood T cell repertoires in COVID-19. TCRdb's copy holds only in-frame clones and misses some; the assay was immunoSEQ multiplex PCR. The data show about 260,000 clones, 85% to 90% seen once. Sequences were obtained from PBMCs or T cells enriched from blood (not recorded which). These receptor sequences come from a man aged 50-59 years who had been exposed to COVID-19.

The CDR3 reads CASSFDRGDTEAFF. The DNA for the CDR3 is TGCGCCAGCAGTTTTGACAGGGGCGACACTGAAGCTTTCTTT. This chain uses TRBV5-1 with TRBJ1-1; 8 nucleotides align to TRBD1. Germline V gene lookup returns CDR1 SGHRS and CDR2 YFSETQ. The trim removed 5 bases at V and 3 bases at J, leaving 6 bases unmatched. The CDR3 has 14 residues.

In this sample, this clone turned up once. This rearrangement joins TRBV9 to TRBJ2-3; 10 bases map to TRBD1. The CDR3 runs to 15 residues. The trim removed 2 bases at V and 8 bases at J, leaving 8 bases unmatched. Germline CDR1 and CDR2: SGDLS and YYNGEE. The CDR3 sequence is CASSVLGTGARTQYF. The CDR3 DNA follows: TGTGCCAGCAGCGTCTTAGGGACAGGGGCCCGTACGCAGTATTTT.

CDR3 in DNA: TGTGCCAGCAGCACCGGGACAGAGGACTTCCGAGAGCAGTTCTTC. This encodes CASSTGTEDFREQFF. The J gene is TRBJ2-1, the V gene TRBV5-6; 7 nucleotides align to TRBD1. In germline, CDR1 is SGHDT, CDR2 YYEEEE. Trimming cost V 4 bases and J 10 bases; bases outside gene matches: 14. This CDR3 is 15 amino acids long.

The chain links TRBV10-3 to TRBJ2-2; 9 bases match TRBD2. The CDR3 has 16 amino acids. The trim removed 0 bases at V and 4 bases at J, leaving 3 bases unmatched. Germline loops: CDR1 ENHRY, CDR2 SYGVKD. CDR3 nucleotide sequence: TGTGCCATCAGTGAGTCGCGCGGGGGGGCCACCGGGGAGCTGTTTTTT. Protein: CAISESRGGATGELFF.

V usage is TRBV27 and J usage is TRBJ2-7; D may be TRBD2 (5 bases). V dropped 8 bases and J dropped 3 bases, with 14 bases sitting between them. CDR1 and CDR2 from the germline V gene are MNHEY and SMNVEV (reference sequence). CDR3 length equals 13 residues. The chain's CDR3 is CASGPSYIYEQYF. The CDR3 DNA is TGTGCCAGCGGCCCTAGCTACATCTACGAGCAGTACTTC.

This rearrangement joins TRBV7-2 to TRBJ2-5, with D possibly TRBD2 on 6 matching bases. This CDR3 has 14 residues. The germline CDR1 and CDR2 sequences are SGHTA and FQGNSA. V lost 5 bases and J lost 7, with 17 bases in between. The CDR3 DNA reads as TGTGCCAGCAGCCGGGACTCCTCATTGGGGACCCAGTACTTC. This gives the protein CASSRDSSLGTQYF.

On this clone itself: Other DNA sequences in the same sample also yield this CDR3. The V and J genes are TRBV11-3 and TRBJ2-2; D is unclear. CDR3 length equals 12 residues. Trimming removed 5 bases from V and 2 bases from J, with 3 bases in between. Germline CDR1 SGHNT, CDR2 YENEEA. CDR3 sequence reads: CASSLNTGELFF. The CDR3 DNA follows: TGTGCCAGCAGCCTCAACACCGGGGAGCTGTTTTTT.

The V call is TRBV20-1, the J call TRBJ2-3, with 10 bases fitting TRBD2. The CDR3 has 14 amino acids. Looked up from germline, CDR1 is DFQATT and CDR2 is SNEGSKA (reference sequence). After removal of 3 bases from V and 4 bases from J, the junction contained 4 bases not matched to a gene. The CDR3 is CSASRLAGADTQYF. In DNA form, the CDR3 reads TGCAGTGCTAGTAGGCTAGCGGGAGCAGATACGCAGTATTTT.

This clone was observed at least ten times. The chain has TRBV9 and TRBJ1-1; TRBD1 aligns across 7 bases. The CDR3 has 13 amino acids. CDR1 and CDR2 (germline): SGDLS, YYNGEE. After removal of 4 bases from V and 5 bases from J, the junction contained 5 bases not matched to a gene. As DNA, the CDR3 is TGTGCCAGCAGCCCGAGGGGGCGGACTGAAGCTTTCTTT. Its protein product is CASSPRGRTEAFF.

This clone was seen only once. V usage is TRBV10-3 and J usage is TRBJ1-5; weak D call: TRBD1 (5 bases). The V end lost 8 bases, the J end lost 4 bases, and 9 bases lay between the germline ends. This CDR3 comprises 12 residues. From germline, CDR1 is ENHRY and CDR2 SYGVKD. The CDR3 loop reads CAIGQQNQPQHF. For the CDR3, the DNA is TGTGCCATCGGACAACAGAATCAGCCCCAGCATTTT.

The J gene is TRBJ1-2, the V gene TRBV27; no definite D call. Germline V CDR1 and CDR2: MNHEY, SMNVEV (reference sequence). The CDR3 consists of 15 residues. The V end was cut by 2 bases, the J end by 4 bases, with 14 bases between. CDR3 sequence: CASSLNRAGPYGYTF. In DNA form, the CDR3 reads TGTGCCAGCAGTTTAAATCGAGCAGGCCCCTATGGCTACACCTTC.

The CDR3 region has the DNA TGTGCCAGCAGCTTAGCGGGCCCAGGATATAATTCACCCCTCCACTTT. This translates into CASSLAGPGYNSPLHF. The chain couples TRBV7-9 to TRBJ1-6, with D unclear. Germline-derived CDR1 and CDR2 are SEHNR and FQNEAQ (reference sequence). The CDR3 is 16 amino acids. The germline V and J ends were trimmed by 0 bases and 4 bases, with 10 bases remaining between them.

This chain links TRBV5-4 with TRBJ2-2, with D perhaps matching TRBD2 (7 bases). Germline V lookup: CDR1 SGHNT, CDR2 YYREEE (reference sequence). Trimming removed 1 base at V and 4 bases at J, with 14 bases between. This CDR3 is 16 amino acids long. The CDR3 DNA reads TGTGCCAGCAGCTTGAACGGGGGGCAGGTCACCGGGGAGCTGTTTTTT. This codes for CASSLNGGQVTGELFF.

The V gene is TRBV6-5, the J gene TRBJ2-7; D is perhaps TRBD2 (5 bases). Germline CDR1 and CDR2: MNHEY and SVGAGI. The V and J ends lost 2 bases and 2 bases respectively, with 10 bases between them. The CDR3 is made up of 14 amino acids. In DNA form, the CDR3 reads TGTGCCAGCAGTTACGGAGGTCCCCCCTACGAGCAGTACGTC. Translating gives CASSYGGPPYEQYV.

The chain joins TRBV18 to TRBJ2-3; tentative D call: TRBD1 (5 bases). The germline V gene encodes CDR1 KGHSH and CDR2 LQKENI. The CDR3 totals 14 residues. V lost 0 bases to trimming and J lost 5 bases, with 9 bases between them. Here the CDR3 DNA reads TGTGCCAGCTCACCACCAAGTCAGGGAGATACGCAGTATTTT. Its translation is CASSPPSQGDTQYF.

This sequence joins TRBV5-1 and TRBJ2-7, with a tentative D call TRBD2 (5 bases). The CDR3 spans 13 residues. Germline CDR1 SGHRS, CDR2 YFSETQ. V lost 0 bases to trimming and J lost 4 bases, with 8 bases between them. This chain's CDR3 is CASSLVGDYEQYF. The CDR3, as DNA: TGCGCCAGCAGCTTGGTCGGGGATTACGAGCAGTACTTC.

The DNA of the CDR3 is TGTGCCAGCCAGCGGGGGACGGATCAGCCCCAGCATTTT. It translates to CASQRGTDQPQHF. The chain combines TRBV3-1 (or the pseudogene TRBV3-2) with TRBJ1-5; possible D gene TRBD1, 5 bases. Germline V CDR1 and CDR2: LGHDT, YNNKEL (reference sequence). Between the trimmed V and J ends, which lost 8 bases and 5 bases, there was a span of 13 bases. The CDR3 totals 13 residues.

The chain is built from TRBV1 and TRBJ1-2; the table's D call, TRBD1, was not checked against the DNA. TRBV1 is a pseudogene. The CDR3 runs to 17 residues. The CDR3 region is CTSSQELPRGLHYGYTF. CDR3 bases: TGCACCAGCAGCCAAGAACTTCCCAGGGGGCTTCACTATGGCTACACCTTC.

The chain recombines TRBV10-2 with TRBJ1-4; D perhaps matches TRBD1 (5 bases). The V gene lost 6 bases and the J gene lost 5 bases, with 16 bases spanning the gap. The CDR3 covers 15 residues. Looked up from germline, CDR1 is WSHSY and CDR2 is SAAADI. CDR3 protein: CASRGEDTDNEKLFF. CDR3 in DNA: TGCGCCAGCAGGGGGGAGGACACAGACAATGAAAAACTGTTTTTT.

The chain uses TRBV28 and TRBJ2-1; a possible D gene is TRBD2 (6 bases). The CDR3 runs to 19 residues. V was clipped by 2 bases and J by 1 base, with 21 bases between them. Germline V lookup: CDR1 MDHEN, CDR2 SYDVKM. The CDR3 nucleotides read TGTGCCAGCAGTTTAACATGGCGTCGAGCGGGCAGATCCTACAATGAGCAGTTCTTC. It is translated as CASSLTWRRAGRSYNEQFF.

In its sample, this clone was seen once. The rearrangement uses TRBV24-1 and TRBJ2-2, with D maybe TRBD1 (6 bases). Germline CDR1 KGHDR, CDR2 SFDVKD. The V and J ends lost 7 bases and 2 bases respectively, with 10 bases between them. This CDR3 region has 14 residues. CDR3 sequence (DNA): TGTGCCACCAGGAGGGGACAAAACACCGGGGAGCTGTTTTTT. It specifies CATRRGQNTGELFF.

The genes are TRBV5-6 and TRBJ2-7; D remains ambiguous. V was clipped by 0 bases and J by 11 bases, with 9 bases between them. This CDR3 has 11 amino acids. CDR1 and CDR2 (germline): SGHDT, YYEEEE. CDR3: CASSLGQVKYF. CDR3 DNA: TGTGCCAGCAGCTTGGGCCAGGTGAAGTACTTC.